A single T cell receptor (beta chain) is shown here with its context. Its antigen is unidentified. The data were obtained in a study of T cell repertoires in cytomegalovirus infection. In the study overall: Public TCR beta signatures provided an indication of both CMV infection and a matching HLA type.

Whole-study results and caveats: Clonotype analysis showed dominance of the ex vivo response by HLA-C-restricted CMV-specific TCR beta clonotypes.

TCRdb reprocessed the reads with MiXCR, giving one entry per CDR3 protein. The data show 85,000 to 120,000 distinct CDR3 sequences, with 15% to 20% seen just once and about 8.8% held by the top ten. V lost 4 bases and J lost 0; bases outside the gene matches: 6. CDR3 length equals 16 residues. Germline assignment: CDR1 SGHRS and CDR2 YFSETQ. The V and J genes are TRBV5-1 and TRBJ1-3; TRBD1 matches 8 bases. The sequence derives from a human donor in good health (CMV status not recorded). Some clones in this sample may be carry-over from other donors' samples. What was sequenced was PBMCs. The CDR3 here is CASSQGQATSGNTIYF. The DNA of the CDR3 is TGCGCCAGCAGCCAGGGACAGGCGACCTCTGGAAACACCATATATTTT.